This T cell receptor beta chain appears in the sequencing data of a study of blood T cells in healthy people across ages. With respect to this clonotype: Its specificity is not known.

Healthy Caucasians from Russia aged about 6 to 95 served as donors. The CDR3 runs 13 residues. Trimming shortened V by 7 bases and J by 4 bases, and 14 bases separated the two germline ends. The germline CDR1 and CDR2 sequences are DFQATT and SNEGSKA (reference sequence). General study results and limits: Older age went with lower TCR beta diversity per million T cells, in a roughly linear way. Diversity estimates drawn from one million T cells were deemed underestimates.

The second PCR ran about 6 to 11 cycles with a sample-barcoded 5' primer and J-beta primers. TCRdb re-called the 5' RACE reads with MiXCR, one entry per CDR3 protein. The data show about 600,000 distinct CDR3 sequences, roughly 48% seen once. The source of this sequence is a man older than 75 in good health. The chain links TRBV20-1 to TRBJ2-1, with D perhaps matching TRBD1 (6 bases). The sequenced material came from blood. The CDR3 coding sequence is TGCAGTGTGGACGGGACAAAATACAATGAGCAGTTCTTC. As protein: CSVDGTKYNEQFF.